The next 23 T cell receptor beta chains were all read from a single sample in a study of blood T cell repertoires in COVID-19. Here immunoSEQ multiplex PCR was the method, and the copy in TCRdb shows in-frame clones only, minus some. This table holds approximately 130,000 clones, about 75% found once. Sequenced: peripheral blood. The origin of the receptors is a man at least 80 years old with acute or convalescent COVID-19.

The chain has TRBV19 and TRBJ1-5, with 7 bases identical to TRBD1. This CDR3 comprises 15 residues. The junction had 11 bases not matched to a gene; V was cut back by 8 bases and J by 4 bases. The germline CDR1 and CDR2 sequences are LNHDA and SQIVND (reference sequence). In DNA form, the CDR3 reads TGTGCCAGTTGCTCTACGACAGGGACTAATCAGCCCCAGCATTTT. It encodes CASCSTTGTNQPQHF.

The chain links TRBV7-2 to TRBJ2-1, with 9 bases lining up with TRBD2. The germline V gene has CDR1 SGHTA and CDR2 FQGNSA. Losses at the gene ends were 7 bases for V and 2 bases for J; bases not matched to a gene: 6. The CDR3 is made up of 15 amino acids. CDR3 in amino acids: CASKWTSATYNEQFF. For the CDR3, the DNA is TGTGCCAGCAAATGGACTAGCGCGACCTACAATGAGCAGTTCTTC.

The CDR3 nucleotides are TGTGCCAGCAGCTTAGATGAAGAGGGTGAGCAGTTCTTC. It yields the protein CASSLDEEGEQFF. This rearrangement joins TRBV11-3 to TRBJ2-1, with D tentatively TRBD2 (5 bases). The CDR3 sequence is 13 residues long. The germline gives CDR1 SGHNT, CDR2 YENEEA. V was cut by 0 bases and J by 9 bases, with 9 bases left in between.

This chain connects TRBV23-1 to TRBJ2-5; 7 bases agree with TRBD1. TRBV23-1 counts as an open reading frame of uncertain function. Trimming at V came to 4 bases and at J to 2 bases, leaving 16 bases not matched to a gene. This CDR3 spans 18 amino acids. CDR3 nucleotides: TGCGCCAGCAGTCCAAAGGACAGGCTACAGGCCTTACAAGAGACCCAGTACTTC. It yields the protein CASSPKDRLQALQETQYF.

The rearrangement uses TRBV3-1 (or the pseudogene TRBV3-2) and TRBJ1-6; the match to TRBD1 covers 7 bases. Germline-derived CDR1 and CDR2 are LGHDT and YNNKEL (reference sequence). J lost 7 bases, V lost 5 bases, and 8 bases had no gene match. The CDR3 covers 15 residues. CDR3 residues: CASSSRDSGNSPLHF. The CDR3, as DNA: TGTGCCAGCAGCTCCCGGGACAGTGGGAATTCACCCCTCCACTTT.

The chain couples TRBV7-2 to TRBJ1-5; the D gene is possibly TRBD1 (6 bases). The germline V gene has CDR1 SGHTA and CDR2 FQGNSA. This CDR3 contains 13 residues. Trimming pared 5 bases from V and 11 bases from J, leaving 16 bases between. The DNA of the CDR3 is TGTGCCAGCAGCCCAGGACAGCTTAGGTCCCAGCATTTT. Its protein product is CASSPGQLRSQHF.

The chain carries TRBV4-2 and TRBJ2-7; 7 bases agree with TRBD2. V shed 2 bases, J shed 2 bases, and the junction held 3 bases outside the gene matches. The CDR3 extends over 14 amino acids. The germline V gene has CDR1 LGHNA and CDR2 YNFKEQ. The CDR3 reads CASSQPSGAYEQYF. The CDR3 DNA sequence: TGTGCCAGCAGCCAACCCAGCGGGGCCTACGAGCAGTACTTC.

The V and J genes are TRBV21-1 and TRBJ1-1; no DNA check was done on the table's D call, TRBD1. TRBV21-1 is noted as a pseudogene. The CDR3 runs to 15 residues. The DNA for the CDR3 is TGTGCCAGCAGCCTCTCGGGGACAGGGGGCCATGAAGCTTTCTTT. It specifies CASSLSGTGGHEAFF.

This clone was seen only a few times. The CDR3: CASSLPGLRAAGELFF. CDR3 in DNA: TGTGCCAGCAGCTTACCGGGACTACGCGCAGCCGGGGAGCTGTTTTTT. This chain connects TRBV7-8 to TRBJ2-2, with TRBD2 matching over 7 bases. V lost 2 bases and J lost 6; bases outside the gene matches: 9. Germline V gene data show CDR1 as SGHVS and CDR2 as FQNEAQ. This CDR3 is built from 16 residues.

This clone was observed many times. The gene calls are TRBV7-9 and TRBJ2-1, with D tentatively TRBD2 (5 bases). Germline CDR1 is SEHNR and CDR2 is FQNEAQ (reference sequence). Trimming shortened V by 2 bases and J by 5 bases, and 10 bases separated the two germline ends. The CDR3 runs to 14 residues. The CDR3 DNA is TGTGCCAGCAGCTTATACGGGGAAAACAATGAGCAGTTCTTC. It encodes CASSLYGENNEQFF.

This chain joins TRBV6-1 and TRBJ1-5; TRBD1 might be the D (6 bases). Germline CDR1 MNHNS, CDR2 SASEGT. The germline V and J ends were trimmed by 2 bases and 1 base, with 18 bases remaining between them. CDR3 size: 18 residues. CDR3: CASSERPPDRTSNQPQHF. For the CDR3, the DNA is TGTGCCAGCAGTGAAAGACCACCGGACAGAACGAGCAATCAGCCCCAGCATTTT.

This clone came up a few times. V and J are TRBV2 and TRBJ2-3; 8 nucleotides agree with TRBD1. This CDR3 comprises 14 residues. J gave up 3 bases and V 7 bases, and 6 bases lay outside the gene matches. The germline V gene encodes CDR1 SNHLY and CDR2 FYNNEI. The CDR3 coding sequence is TGTGCCAGCACCCCTGGGACAGGAACAGATACGCAGTATTTT. Translating it yields CASTPGTGTDTQYF.

In this sample, this clone turned up a few times. J is TRBJ2-1 and V is TRBV5-1; 10 positions match TRBD1. CDR1 and CDR2 (germline): SGHRS, YFSETQ. CDR3 length equals 15 residues. Trimming took 4 bases from V and 7 from J; bases not matched to a gene: 8. The chain's CDR3 is CASSAAGTGENEQFF. The CDR3 DNA is TGCGCCAGCAGCGCTGCCGGGACAGGGGAAAATGAGCAGTTCTTC.

This rearrangement joins TRBV14 to TRBJ1-3; D remains unclear. Germline values: CDR1 SGHDN, CDR2 FVKESK. Trimming left V 1 base short and J 4 bases short, with 8 bases between. This CDR3 region has 14 residues. In DNA, the CDR3 is TGTGCCAGCAGCCAAGCAGGCGCCGGAAACACCATATATTTT. Protein product: CASSQAGAGNTIYF.

This clone was counted ten times or more. The chain links TRBV4-2 to TRBJ2-7, with no clear D. Germline CDR1 and CDR2: LGHNA and YNFKEQ. The ends were cut back, 1 base at V and 2 bases at J, with 12 bases in the middle. The CDR3 runs to 15 residues. CDR3 DNA: TGTGCCAGCAGCCAAGTGGCGGCAGCAACCTACGAGCAGTACTTC. Translation gives CASSQVAAATYEQYF.

The chain carries TRBV7-2 and TRBJ1-2; 7 nucleotides agree with TRBD1. The CDR3 length is 13 residues. The ends lost 6 bases at V and 5 bases at J; junction bases unmatched: 6. The germline CDR1 and CDR2 sequences are SGHTA and FQGNSA. The CDR3 reads CASSRDRPYGYTF. DNA for the CDR3: TGTGCCAGCAGTCGGGACAGACCGTATGGCTACACCTTC.

V gene TRBV7-9 combines with J gene TRBJ2-5; 10 bases agree with TRBD1. After removal of 5 bases from V and 5 bases from J, the junction contained 8 bases not matched to a gene. The CDR3 totals 15 residues. The germline V gene encodes CDR1 SEHNR and CDR2 FQNEAQ (reference sequence). The CDR3 loop is CASSRDRGIGETQYF. For the CDR3, the DNA is TGTGCCAGCAGCCGGGACAGGGGTATCGGGGAGACCCAGTACTTC.

The genes are TRBV5-1 and TRBJ1-1, with 7 nucleotides matching TRBD1. Looked up from germline, CDR1 is SGHRS and CDR2 is YFSETQ. The CDR3 totals 16 residues. V trimming: 0 bases; J trimming: 0 bases; junction bases outside the gene matches: 5. The CDR3 here is CASSLATGQMNTEAFF. Here the CDR3 DNA reads TGCGCCAGCAGCTTGGCGACGGGACAGATGAACACTGAAGCTTTCTTT.

The gene calls are TRBV2 and TRBJ2-1; 11 positions agree with TRBD2. This CDR3 comprises 18 residues. In germline, CDR1 is SNHLY, CDR2 FYNNEI. J was trimmed by 3 bases and V by 2 bases; bases with no gene match: 9. CDR3 in amino acids: CASSESATSGGIYNEQFF. CDR3 coding DNA: TGTGCCAGCAGTGAATCCGCTACTAGCGGGGGAATCTACAATGAGCAGTTCTTC.

The V gene is TRBV21-1, the J gene TRBJ1-2; TRBD1 was called by the table and not checked on the DNA. TRBV21-1 is classified as a pseudogene. This CDR3 spans 16 amino acids. CDR3 DNA: TGTGCCAGCATCCCGCCTTTTAAATGGGACAGGGGAGGCTACACCTTC. Protein: CASIPPFKWDRGGYTF.

V gene TRBV5-6 combines with J gene TRBJ1-5; D is unclear. V lost 0 bases and J lost 9, with 7 bases in between. This CDR3 has 12 residues. Germline V CDR1 and CDR2: SGHDT, YYEEEE. CDR3 sequence (DNA): TGTGCCAGCAGCTTGGGCCAGCGGCCCCAGCATTTT. Translating gives CASSLGQRPQHF. The whole variable domain, remainder taken from reference TRBV5-6 and TRBJ1-5, is DAGVTQSPTHLIKTRGQQVTLRCSPKSGHDTVSWYQQALGQGPQFIFQYYEEEERQRGNFPDRFSGHQFPNYSSELNVNALLLGDSALYLCASSLGQRPQHFGDGTRLSIL.

This clone occurred once. The rearrangement links TRBV4-1 to TRBJ2-5; the match to TRBD2 covers 7 bases. CDR1 and CDR2 from the germline V gene are MGHRA and YSYEKL. This CDR3 comprises 13 residues. The junction had 4 bases not matched to a gene; V was cut back by 4 bases and J by 5 bases. For the CDR3, the DNA is TGCGCCAGCAGCCGAACTAGCGTGGAGACCCAGTACTTC. This codes for CASSRTSVETQYF.

This chain uses TRBV3-1 (or the pseudogene TRBV3-2) with TRBJ2-3; 8 nucleotides align to TRBD2. CDR1 is LGHDT and CDR2 is YNNKEL in the germline V gene (reference sequence). Trimming cost V 6 bases and J 6 bases; bases outside gene matches: 14. The CDR3 totals 16 residues. Here the CDR3 reads CASSRNEAGGGDTQYF. CDR3 DNA sequence: TGTGCCAGCAGTCGGAATGAGGCGGGGGGTGGGGATACGCAGTATTTT.